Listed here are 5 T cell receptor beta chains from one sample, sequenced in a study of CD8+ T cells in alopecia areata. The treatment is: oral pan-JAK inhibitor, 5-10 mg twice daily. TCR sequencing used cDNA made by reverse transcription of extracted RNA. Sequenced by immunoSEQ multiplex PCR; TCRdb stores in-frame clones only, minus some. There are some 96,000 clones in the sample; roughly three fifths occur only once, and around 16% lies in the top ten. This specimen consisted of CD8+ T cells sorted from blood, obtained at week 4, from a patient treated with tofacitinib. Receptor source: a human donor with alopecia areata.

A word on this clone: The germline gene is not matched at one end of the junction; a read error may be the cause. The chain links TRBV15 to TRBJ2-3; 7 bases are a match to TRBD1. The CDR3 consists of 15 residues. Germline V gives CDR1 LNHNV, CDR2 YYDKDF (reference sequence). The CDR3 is CATSQRQGDTDTQYF. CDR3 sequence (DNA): TGTGCCACCAGTCAGCGACAGGGTGACACAGATACTCAGTATTTT.

CDR3 protein: CASSSRTSGYEQYF. The CDR3 DNA sequence: TGCGCCAGCAGCTCCAGGACTAGCGGCTACGAGCAGTACTTC. The chain combines TRBV5-1 with TRBJ2-7; 10 positions agree with TRBD2. V shed 3 bases and J 3 bases; nucleotides not matched to a gene: 3. CDR3 size: 14 residues. Germline V CDR1 and CDR2: SGHRS, YFSETQ.

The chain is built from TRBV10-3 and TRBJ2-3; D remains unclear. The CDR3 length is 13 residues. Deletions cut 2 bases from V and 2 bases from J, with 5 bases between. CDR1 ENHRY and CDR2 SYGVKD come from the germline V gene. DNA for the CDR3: TGTGCCATCAGTGAGGCCCCCACAGATACGCAGTATTTT. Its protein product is CAISEAPTDTQYF.

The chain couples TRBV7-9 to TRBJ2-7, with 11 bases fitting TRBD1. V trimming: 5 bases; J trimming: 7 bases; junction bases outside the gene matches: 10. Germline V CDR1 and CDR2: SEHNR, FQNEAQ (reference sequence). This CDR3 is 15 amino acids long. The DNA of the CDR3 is TGTGCCAGCAGCACCGCGGGACAGGGGGTTTATGAGCAGTACTTC. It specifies CASSTAGQGVYEQYF.

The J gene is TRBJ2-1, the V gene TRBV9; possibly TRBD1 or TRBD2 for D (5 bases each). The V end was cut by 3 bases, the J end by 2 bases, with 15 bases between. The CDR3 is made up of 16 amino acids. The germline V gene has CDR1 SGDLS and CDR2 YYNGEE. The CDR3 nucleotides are TGTGCCAGCAGCGCCGACCCGGGACCTACCTACAATGAGCAGTTCTTC. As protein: CASSADPGPTYNEQFF.